This TCR beta chain derives from a study of blood T cells in healthy people across ages. A second PCR, run for roughly 7 to 11 cycles, used a sample-barcoded 5' primer plus a J-beta primer mix. TCRdb recomputed calls from the 5' RACE reads with MiXCR, one row per CDR3 protein. This table has 2 million or so distinct CDR3 sequences, roughly 49% appearing once. Each sample had at least 6 million PBMCs isolated. The source is a woman in her thirties or forties in good health. Specimen: blood.

The CDR3 spells CASSLVSGREDTQYF. For the CDR3, the DNA is TGTGCCAGCAGCTTAGTTTCCGGGAGAGAAGATACGCAGTATTTT. This chain joins TRBV7-9 and TRBJ2-3, with TRBD2 as a possible D gene (6 bases). V was cut by 1 base and J by 5 bases, with 13 bases left in between. The CDR3 loop spans 15 amino acids. CDR1 and CDR2 from the germline V gene are SEHNR and FQNEAQ (reference sequence). The whole variable domain, remainder taken from reference TRBV7-9 and TRBJ2-3, is DTGVSQNPRHKITKRGQNVTFRCDPISEHNRLYWYRQTLGQGPEFLTYFQNEAQLEKSRLLSDRFSAERPKGSFSTLEIQRTEQGDSAMYLCASSLVSGREDTQYFGPGTRLTVL.